Below, one TCR beta chain is given with its context. Its binding antigen is unknown. No base qualities exist here, and no much larger clone lies one base off it. The data belong to a study of cytomegalovirus exposure and HLA in healthy donors (dated by TCRdb to about 2017). Turning to the overall study: According to a later analysis, the roughly 120 validation repertoires were produced on the same platform as the 700 or so repertoires of the first cohort. In addition to the first cohort of roughly 700 subjects, a separate validation cohort of about 120 different subjects was used. The aim of the study was to test whether cataloging public T cell receptors could identify signatures of past pathogen exposure. The study combined high-throughput TCR immunosequencing, statistical association of individual TCRs with disease status, and machine learning to predict cytomegalovirus infection status. Findings and caveats that apply to the study as a whole: Across donors, most TCR sequences were observed very rarely, whereas some public TCRs were present in many individuals. A later analysis had no HLA typing for the validation cohort, so co-occurrence there was scored across all 110 or so repertoires. In a later analysis, TCRs clustered in the first cohort were found to also tend to co-occur in the approximately 120 validation repertoires, with over 90% of cluster scores above 0. In vitro tests confirmed that a few of the cytomegalovirus-associated TCR beta chains recognize cytomegalovirus antigens. The classifier was reported to diagnose cytomegalovirus status with high specificity and sensitivity in both the original cohort and the validation cohort. The authors suggested that the approach could potentially be generalized to other disease states and immunological phenotypes. A total of about 180 TCR beta chains were listed by the study as associated with cytomegalovirus.

Reading from cysteine to phenylalanine, the CDR3 counts 14 amino acids. Kept here is only the CDR3 DNA, which spans 42 bases and is read in frame from base 1. The germline V gene encodes CDR1 WSHSY and CDR2 SAAADI. V loses 2 bases, J loses 3 bases, and the germline ends lie 7 bases apart. Libraries came from the immunoSEQ multiplex PCR assay. On the study's bioinformatics: A statistical classification framework was built for diagnosing cytomegalovirus status from the catalog of TCR beta chain sequences. TCRdb obtained this table from immuneACCESS and retained in-frame rearrangements with V and J assigned. These tables miss some clones; where compared with another copy, unresolved V genes account for less than half of the shortfall, and the remainder is unexplained. The D gene and trimming were derived from the DNA, and the V and J assignments and clone size from that table. In this sample the table shows some 76,000 clones, roughly 94% of which occur a single time. Approximately 3.5% of the sample is in the top ten clones.

Donors formed part of the validation cohort, which comprised over a hundred subjects and was distinct from the first cohort of 690 or so subjects. The sequenced sample consisted of PBMCs. The rearranged chain carries TRBV10-2 and TRBJ2-2; the D gene identity is not certain. This TCR came from a woman under 30 in good health and CMV-seropositive. The nucleotide sequence reads as follows: TGCGCCAGCAGTGAGGCCAGTTACACCGGGGAGCTGTTTTTT. Its protein product is CASSEASYTGELFF.